Detailed here is one T cell receptor beta chain. An end of the junction differs from the germline gene, which may be a read error. The CDR3 sequence is 16 residues long. Germline values: CDR1 LGHDT, CDR2 YNNKEL (reference sequence). These data belong to a study of blood T cell repertoires in COVID-19. Across the whole study: The United States, Italy and Spain supplied acute and convalescent COVID-19 samples.

In the original workflow: Amplification of reference gene primers was used by the study to estimate nucleated cell counts. Repertoires were generated with immunoSEQ multiplex PCR, while TCRdb's copy carries only in-frame clones and drops some. Clone size and the V and J calls come from that table; the DNA yielded D and trimming. This table has around 100,000 clones, 85% appearing once. Sequenced material: peripheral blood. This chain links TRBV3-1 (or the pseudogene TRBV3-2) with TRBJ2-1; 10 bases are a match to TRBD2. This TCR came from a man in his forties or fifties with acute or convalescent COVID-19. CDR3 sequence (DNA): TGTGCCAGCAGACAAGGGCCAGCGGGGGGGCCAGGAGAGCAGTTCTTC. It codes for CASRQGPAGGPGEQFF.